These 17 T cell receptor beta chains share one sample of origin, sequenced in a study of blood T cell repertoires in COVID-19. Sequencing was performed with immunoSEQ multiplex PCR; in TCRdb, only in-frame clones are kept and a portion is missing. The sample lists 250,000 to 300,000 clones, around 89% occurring once. The sample was peripheral blood. All receptors derive from a woman aged 60 to 75 with COVID-19, enrolled during active disease.

V and J are TRBV11-2 and TRBJ2-5; 7 bases fit TRBD2. Trimming at V came to 6 bases and at J to 4 bases, leaving 2 bases not matched to a gene. CDR3 size: 12 residues. CDR1 is SGHAT and CDR2 is FQNNGV in the germline V gene. The CDR3 DNA reads as TGTGCCAGCAGTTGGGGGGGAGAGACCCAGTACTTC. Encoded protein: CASSWGGETQYF.

The rearrangement uses TRBV7-2 and TRBJ1-1; the match to TRBD1 covers 9 bases. V lost 4 bases to trimming and J lost 1 base; unmatched junction nucleotides: 7. Germline V gives CDR1 SGHTA, CDR2 FQGNSA. The CDR3 runs to 16 residues. CDR3 coding DNA: TGTGCCAGCAGCTCGCAAATGGGACAGGGGAACACTGAAGCTTTCTTT. Translation gives CASSSQMGQGNTEAFF. The complete variable domain, with remaining parts taken from reference TRBV7-2 and TRBJ1-1, reads GAGVSQSPSNKVTEKGKDVELRCDPISGHTALYWYRQSLGQGLEFLIYFQGNSAPDKSGLPSDRFSAERTGGSVSTLTIQRTQQEDSAVYLCASSSQMGQGNTEAFFGQGTRLTVV.

The rearrangement links TRBV19 to TRBJ1-2; 8 bases line up with TRBD1. Losses at the gene ends were 3 bases for V and 4 bases for J; bases not matched to a gene: 7. Germline CDR1 LNHDA, CDR2 SQIVND (reference sequence). The CDR3 totals 15 residues. This CDR3 reads CASSIHLDRVYGYTF. In DNA, the CDR3 is TGTGCCAGTAGTATTCACTTGGACAGGGTCTATGGCTACACCTTC. Full variable domain (missing parts from reference TRBV19 and TRBJ1-2): DGGITQSPKYLFRKEGQNVTLSCEQNLNHDAMYWYRQDPGQGLRLIYYSQIVNDFQKGDIAEGYSVSREKKESFPLTVTSAQKNPTAFYLCASSIHLDRVYGYTFGSGTRLTVV.

The V call is TRBV6-5, the J call TRBJ1-4; tentatively, D is TRBD1 (5 bases). The CDR3 length is 14 residues. V lost 5 bases to trimming and J lost 9 bases, with 16 bases between them. Germline V gene sequence: CDR1 MNHEY, CDR2 SVGAGI. As DNA, the CDR3 is TGTGCCAGCAGTAAAACAGGATCGGGTAAAAAACTGTTTTTT. Translating it yields CASSKTGSGKKLFF.

The rearrangement uses TRBV11-1 and TRBJ1-3; 8 nucleotides line up with TRBD1. This CDR3 is built from 15 residues. V lost 5 bases, J lost 2 bases, and 5 bases stayed unmatched. In germline, CDR1 is SGHAT, CDR2 FQDESV (reference sequence). CDR3: CASSVLTGAGNTIYF. In DNA form, the CDR3 reads TGTGCCAGCAGCGTCCTGACAGGGGCTGGAAACACCATATATTTT.

The chain carries TRBV3-1 (or the pseudogene TRBV3-2) and TRBJ2-5; 9 nucleotides line up with TRBD1. Trimming cost V 4 bases and J 4 bases; bases outside gene matches: 7. The CDR3 runs 15 residues. CDR1 LGHDT and CDR2 YNNKEL come from the germline V gene (reference sequence). The CDR3 DNA sequence: TGTGCCAGCAGCCGGCGGGACAGGGCCCCAGAGACCCAGTACTTC. Translated, it gives CASSRRDRAPETQYF.

The V call is TRBV5-1, the J call TRBJ1-2; 10 nucleotides match TRBD1. This CDR3 has 16 amino acids. Germline assignment: CDR1 SGHRS and CDR2 YFSETQ. The V gene end was trimmed by 5 bases and the J gene end by 2 bases; junction bases not matched to a gene: 9. DNA for the CDR3: TGCGCCAGCAGGAACGACAGGGGGCGGGAAAACTATGGCTACACCTTC. Residues: CASRNDRGRENYGYTF.

The V call is TRBV4-3, the J call TRBJ2-3; 8 positions match TRBD2. The CDR3 loop spans 15 amino acids. The V segment lost 1 base and the J segment 4 bases; nucleotides outside the gene matches: 4. Germline V gene lookup returns CDR1 LGHNA and CDR2 YSLEER. In DNA, the CDR3 is TGCGCCAGCAGCCAAGCGGGGGGGCGAGCAGATACGCAGTATTTT. This codes for CASSQAGGRADTQYF.

The chain employs TRBV11-3 and TRBJ2-2; possibly TRBD2 for D (6 bases). The V end lost 0 bases, the J end lost 5 bases, and 10 bases lay between the germline ends. Germline V gives CDR1 SGHNT, CDR2 YENEEA. The CDR3 covers 15 residues. CDR3 protein: CASSLEGGETGELFF. DNA for the CDR3: TGTGCCAGCAGCTTAGAGGGCGGGGAGACCGGGGAGCTGTTTTTT.

The chain joins TRBV10-2 to TRBJ2-5; 8 bases map to TRBD2. The CDR3 extends over 15 amino acids. Germline V CDR1 and CDR2: WSHSY, SAAADI. After removal of 4 bases from V and 4 bases from J, the junction contained 8 bases not matched to a gene. This chain's CDR3 is CASSVRRGGGETQYF. Written as DNA, the CDR3 is TGCGCCAGCAGTGTACGACGGGGGGGAGGAGAGACCCAGTACTTC.

The chain has TRBV9 and TRBJ2-7; 8 nucleotides match TRBD1. The V and J ends lost 3 bases and 3 bases, in that order; junction bases with no gene match: 5. The CDR3 runs 14 residues. Germline lookup yields CDR1 SGDLS and CDR2 YYNGEE. In DNA form, the CDR3 reads TGTGCCAGCAGCGCCGGGACAGGAGTCTACGAGCAGTACTTC. Translating gives CASSAGTGVYEQYF.

The CDR3 region is CASSLQSSVLYEQYF. The CDR3 DNA reads as TGTGCCAGCAGCTTACAATCCTCAGTTCTCTACGAGCAGTACTTC. V is TRBV7-2 and J is TRBJ2-7; D remains unclear. CDR3 size: 15 residues. The V gene's germline CDR1 is SGHTA and CDR2 FQGNSA. Between the trimmed V and J ends, which lost 2 bases and 3 bases, there was a span of 14 bases.

The rearrangement uses TRBV4-2 and TRBJ2-5; 9 nucleotides align to TRBD2. The CDR3 covers 15 residues. Germline V CDR1 and CDR2: LGHNA, YNFKEQ. V shed 4 bases, J shed 0 bases, and the junction held 3 bases outside the gene matches. CDR3 sequence: CASSPRLADQETQYF. The CDR3, as DNA: TGTGCCAGCAGCCCCCGACTAGCGGACCAAGAGACCCAGTACTTC.

The chain recombines TRBV7-8 with TRBJ1-2; 10 nucleotides line up with TRBD1. CDR1 is SGHVS and CDR2 is FQNEAQ in the germline V gene. The CDR3 sequence is 17 residues long. The J segment lost 6 bases and the V segment lost 1 base, leaving 11 bases of the junction unmatched. The CDR3 coding sequence is TGTGCCAGCAGCTTAGTTATCGAGGACAGGGGGGAGGATGGCTACACCTTC. Residues: CASSLVIEDRGEDGYTF. Full variable domain (outside the CDR3, taken from reference TRBV7-8 and TRBJ1-2): GAGVSQSPRYKVAKRGQDVALRCDPISGHVSLFWYQQALGQGPEFLTYFQNEAQLDKSGLPSDRFFAERPEGSVSTLKIQRTQQEDSAVYLCASSLVIEDRGEDGYTFGSGTRLTVV.

The chain carries TRBV10-1 and TRBJ1-1, with D possibly matching TRBD1 (5 bases). The CDR3 totals 16 residues. The V gene's germline CDR1 is WNHNN and CDR2 SYGVQD (reference sequence). V gave up 5 bases and J gave up 0 bases, with 16 bases separating them. The CDR3 nucleotides read TGCGCCAGCAGTCTAAGGGCAGGGAATATGAACACTGAAGCTTTCTTT. It translates to CASSLRAGNMNTEAFF.

The rearrangement links TRBV7-8 to TRBJ1-2, with 7 bases fitting TRBD1. Trimming at V came to 5 bases and at J to 3 bases, leaving 3 bases not matched to a gene. The CDR3 length is 13 residues. Germline V lookup: CDR1 SGHVS, CDR2 FQNEAQ. CDR3 region: CASSETGHYGYTF. The CDR3 nucleotides are TGTGCCAGCAGCGAGACAGGGCACTATGGCTACACCTTC.

This clone was seen at least ten times. The chain couples TRBV27 to TRBJ1-6; possible D gene TRBD1, 6 bases. V was pared by 2 bases and J by 4 bases, with 12 bases between. CDR1 and CDR2 from the germline V gene are MNHEY and SMNVEV (reference sequence). This CDR3 has 16 residues. In DNA, the CDR3 is TGTGCCAGCAGTTTAATGAGTGGACAGTATAATTCACCCCTCCACTTT. It codes for CASSLMSGQYNSPLHF.